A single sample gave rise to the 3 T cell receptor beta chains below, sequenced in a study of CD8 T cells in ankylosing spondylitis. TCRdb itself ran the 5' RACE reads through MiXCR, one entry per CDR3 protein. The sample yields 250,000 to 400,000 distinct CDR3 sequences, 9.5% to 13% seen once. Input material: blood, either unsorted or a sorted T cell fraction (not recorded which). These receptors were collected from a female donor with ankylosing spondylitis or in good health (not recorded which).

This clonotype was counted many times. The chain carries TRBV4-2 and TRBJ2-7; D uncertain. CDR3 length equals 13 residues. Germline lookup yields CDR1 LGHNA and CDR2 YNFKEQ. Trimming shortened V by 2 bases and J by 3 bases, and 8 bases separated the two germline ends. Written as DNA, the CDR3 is TGTGCCAGCAGCCAACCCCCCCGCTACGAGCAGTACTTC. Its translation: CASSQPPRYEQYF.

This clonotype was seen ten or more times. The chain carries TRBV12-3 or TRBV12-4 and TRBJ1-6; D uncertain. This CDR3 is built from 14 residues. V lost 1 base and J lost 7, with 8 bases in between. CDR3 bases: TGTGCCAGCAGTTTAGGCCCAGGCAATTCACCCCTCCACTTT. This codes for CASSLGPGNSPLHF.

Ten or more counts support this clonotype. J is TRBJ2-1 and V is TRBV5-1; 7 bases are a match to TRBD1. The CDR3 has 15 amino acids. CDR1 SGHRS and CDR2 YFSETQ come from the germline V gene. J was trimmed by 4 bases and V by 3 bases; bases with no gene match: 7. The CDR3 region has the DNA TGCGCCAGCAGCTCCCGACAGGGCCCTTACAATGAGCAGTTCTTC. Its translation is CASSSRQGPYNEQFF.